The entry below gives a single T cell receptor (beta chain) sequence along with its context. Its antigen is unidentified. The data stem from a study of blood T cells in healthy people across ages. A J-beta primer mix and a sample-barcoded 5' primer were used in a second PCR of roughly 6 to 12 cycles. Via MiXCR, TCRdb re-called the 5' RACE reads, giving one row per CDR3 protein. The sample has roughly 500,000 distinct CDR3 sequences, 27% seen once. Each donor supplied approximately 10 milliliters of peripheral blood. Per-sample yields of isolated PBMCs were at least 6.5 million. Per sample, at least 5.5 micrograms of total RNA were extracted. The germline gives CDR1 SGHTA, CDR2 FQGNSA. This CDR3 is built from 16 residues. Trimming stripped 5 bases from V and 0 bases from J, with 14 bases between. Study conclusions and caveats: Age advanced and TCR beta diversity per million T cells fell, roughly linearly.

This rearrangement joins TRBV7-2 to TRBJ2-4; D is uncertain. The sample was blood. This receptor was identified in a woman aged 70-85 years in good health. CDR3: CASSPVPQIAKNIQYF. CDR3 DNA: TGTGCCAGCAGCCCTGTACCCCAAATAGCCAAAAACATTCAGTACTTC.